The sequence of this T cell receptor (beta chain) was determined in a study of PD-1 blockade in classical Hodgkin lymphoma. General observations from the study: Complete responders' diversity at baseline resembled that of newly diagnosed patients.

Profiled with immunoSEQ multiplex PCR; TCRdb holds only in-frame clones, not every one. The sample holds 25,000 to 35,000 clones; about four fifths are singletons and the top ten take around 15%. The V end was cut by 5 bases, the J end by 0 bases, with 10 bases between. The CDR3 spans 13 residues. Germline CDR1 and CDR2: GTSNPN and SVGIG (reference sequence). Time point here: cycle 4 day 1 (C4D1), after five to seven weeks of nivolumab. Autologous stem cell transplantation was followed by relapse in every patient, and brentuximab vedotin exposure varied. With respect to this clone: Its antigen is as yet unknown.

The rearrangement links TRBV30 to TRBJ1-1; TRBD1 might be the D (6 bases). The sequencing used peripheral blood mononuclear cells (PBMCs), collected before the fourth cycle of nivolumab. The receptor was isolated from a human donor with classical Hodgkin lymphoma. CDR3 sequence: CAWRTALNTEAFF. CDR3 coding DNA: TGTGCCTGGCGGACAGCCTTGAACACTGAAGCTTTCTTT.